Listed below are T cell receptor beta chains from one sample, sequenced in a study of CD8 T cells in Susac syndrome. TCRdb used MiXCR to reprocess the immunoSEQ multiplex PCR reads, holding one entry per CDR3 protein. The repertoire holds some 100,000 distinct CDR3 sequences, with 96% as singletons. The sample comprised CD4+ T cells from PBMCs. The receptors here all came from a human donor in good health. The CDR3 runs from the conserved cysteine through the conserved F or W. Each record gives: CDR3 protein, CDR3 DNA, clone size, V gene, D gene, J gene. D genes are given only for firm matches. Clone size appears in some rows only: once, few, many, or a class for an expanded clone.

CASSQGGGGNTIYF TGTGCCAGCAGCCAAGGGGGAGGAGGAAACACCATATATTTT - TRBV3-1 - TRBJ1-3
CAWNPLRGRIYNEQFF TGTGCCTGGAACCCCCTCAGGGGGCGAATCTACAATGAGCAGTTCTTC - TRBV30 TRBD1 TRBJ2-1
CASSQGGDPQYF TGTGCCAGCAGCCAGGGGGGGGACCCGCAGTACTTC - TRBV3-1 TRBD2 TRBJ2-7
CASSQEGYEQYF TGTGCCAGCAGCCAAGAGGGCTACGAGCAGTACTTC once TRBV3-1 - TRBJ2-7
CSIGGGSGGVYNEQFF TGCAGCATTGGAGGGGGTAGCGGGGGGGTCTACAATGAGCAGTTCTTC - TRBV29-1 TRBD2 TRBJ2-1
CASSLSRDSNTQYF TGTGCCAGCAGCTTGTCCCGGGACTCGAATACGCAGTATTTT - TRBV7-6 - TRBJ2-3
CASSETPRAIGELFF TGTGCCAGCAGTGAAACCCCCCGAGCCATCGGGGAGCTGTTTTTT - TRBV25-1 - TRBJ2-2
CSVGGGQGPSYEQYF TGCAGCGTTGGGGGGGGGCAGGGCCCATCCTACGAGCAGTACTTC - TRBV29-1 - TRBJ2-7
CASTNSGSGNEQFF TGCGCCAGCACCAATAGCGGGAGTGGCAATGAGCAGTTCTTC - TRBV5-1 TRBD2 TRBJ2-1
CASSERHNGANVLTF TGTGCCAGCAGTGAGAGACATAATGGGGCCAACGTCCTGACTTTC - TRBV25-1 - TRBJ2-6
CASGPRGDNNQPQHF TGTGCCAGCGGACCTAGGGGAGACAATAATCAGCCCCAGCATTTT - TRBV9 - TRBJ1-5
CASSLQMNTEAFF TGTGCCAGCAGCTTACAGATGAACACTGAAGCTTTCTTT - TRBV7-3 - TRBJ1-1
CASGLDHYEQYF TGTGCTAGTGGTTTGGACCACTACGAGCAGTACTTC once TRBV12-5 - TRBJ2-7
CSGDRNTEAFF TGCAGCGGGGACAGGAACACTGAAGCTTTCTTT - TRBV29-1 TRBD1 TRBJ1-1
CASSPRVLKDTGELFF TGCGCCAGCAGCCCCAGGGTCCTGAAGGACACCGGGGAGCTGTTTTTT - TRBV4-1 - TRBJ2-2
CASRLQGRGSYNEQFF TGTGCCAGCAGGCTACAGGGCCGGGGCTCCTACAATGAGCAGTTCTTC - TRBV28 - TRBJ2-1
CSARRQGAYTEAFF TGCAGTGCTCGAAGACAGGGGGCGTACACTGAAGCTTTCTTT - TRBV20-1 TRBD1 TRBJ1-1
CASSQDRGSPFNYGYTF TGCGCCAGCAGCCAAGATCGGGGCAGCCCATTTAACTATGGCTACACCTTC - TRBV4-3 - TRBJ1-2
CASSIDSTGELFF TGTGCCAGTAGTATCGACTCGACCGGGGAGCTGTTTTTT - TRBV19 - TRBJ2-2
CSVVVQGAKQFF TGCAGCGTTGTTGTGCAGGGGGCCAAGCAGTTCTTC - TRBV29-1 TRBD1 TRBJ2-1
CASSLGQGFYNEQFF TGCGCCAGCAGCTTGGGCCAGGGTTTCTACAATGAGCAGTTCTTC - TRBV5-1 - TRBJ2-1
CASSRGGRSSGANVLTF TGTGCCAGCAGTAGGGGCGGGAGGAGCTCTGGGGCCAACGTCCTGACTTTC - TRBV6-1 TRBD2 TRBJ2-6
CSVGRGGEQYF TGCAGCGTTGGGAGGGGCGGGGAGCAGTACTTC - TRBV29-1 - TRBJ2-7
CASSLGGGNQPQHF TGTGCCAGCAGTTTGGGCGGGGGCAATCAGCCCCAGCATTTT - TRBV5-1 - TRBJ1-5
CASSQGKTNTEAFF TGTGCCAGCAGCCAAGGAAAGACGAACACTGAAGCTTTCTTT - TRBV3-1 - TRBJ1-1
CASSQDTPGGKAFF TGTGCCAGCAGCCAAGATACCCCGGGGGGCAAAGCTTTCTTT - TRBV3-1 - TRBJ1-1
CASTARGQGGEQYF TGTGCCAGCACCGCCAGGGGACAGGGGGGGGAGCAGTACTTC - TRBV7-9 TRBD1 TRBJ2-7
CASGLGGETQYF TGTGCCAGCGGCTTGGGCGGGGAGACCCAGTACTTC - TRBV7-6 - TRBJ2-5
CATSVTTGQPQHF TGTGCCACCAGTGTTACAACAGGGCAGCCCCAGCATTTT - TRBV24-1 - TRBJ1-5
CASSEGVGRETQYF TGTGCCAGCAGTGAGGGGGTGGGCCGTGAGACCCAGTACTTC - TRBV6-1 - TRBJ2-5
CASSQTTRPETQYF TGTGCCAGCAGCCAAACTACTCGTCCGGAGACCCAGTACTTC - TRBV5-4 - TRBJ2-5
CASREGLYSNQPQHF TGTGCCAGCAGAGAGGGGCTTTATAGCAATCAGCCCCAGCATTTT - TRBV6-2/TRBV6-3 - TRBJ1-5
CASSGRYNSPLHF TGTGCCAGCAGTGGACGGTATAATTCACCCCTCCACTTT - TRBV27 - TRBJ1-6
CATRQGGDKNIQYF TGTGCCACCCGACAGGGGGGGGACAAAAACATTCAGTACTTC once TRBV19 TRBD1 TRBJ2-4
CASSQWDKTTGELFF TGTGCCAGCAGCCAGTGGGACAAGACCACCGGGGAGCTGTTTTTT - TRBV4-2 - TRBJ2-2
CASSFQYGEQFF TGTGCCAGCAGCTTCCAGTATGGGGAGCAGTTCTTC - TRBV11-3 - TRBJ2-1
CASSDPGTLNEQYF TGTGCCAGCAGCGATCCCGGGACACTCAACGAGCAGTACTTC - TRBV7-9 - TRBJ2-7
CASTPTGQGATGELFF TGCGCCAGCACCCCAACCGGACAGGGGGCCACCGGGGAGCTGTTTTTT - TRBV5-1 TRBD1 TRBJ2-2
CASSPSGVETQYF TGTGCCAGCTCACCTTCCGGGGTTGAGACCCAGTACTTC - TRBV18 - TRBJ2-5
CAWSAAGVYGYTF TGTGCCTGGAGCGCAGCGGGGGTCTATGGCTACACCTTC - TRBV30 - TRBJ1-2
CSAGRENTEAFF TGCAGCGCGGGACGGGAGAACACTGAAGCTTTCTTT - TRBV29-1 - TRBJ1-1
CSARVRRQAGELFF TGCAGTGCTAGAGTACGAAGACAGGCCGGAGAGCTGTTTTTT once TRBV20-1 - TRBJ2-2
CASSAPMTGPSTEAFF TGTGCCAGCAGCGCTCCAATGACAGGGCCCAGCACTGAAGCCTTCTTT - TRBV6-2/TRBV6-3 TRBD1 TRBJ1-1
CASSQDGAVYGYTF TGTGCCAGCAGCCAAGATGGGGCAGTCTATGGCTACACCTTC - TRBV3-1 - TRBJ1-2
CASSLSRPSDTIYF TGTGCCAGCAGTTTGTCCCGACCCTCGGACACCATATATTTT - TRBV12-3/TRBV12-4 - TRBJ1-3
CASSPTANTEAFF TGTGCCAGCAGCCCGACAGCGAACACTGAAGCTTTCTTT - TRBV12-3/TRBV12-4 - TRBJ1-1
CASSRGTSGLRETQYF TGTGCCAGCAGCAGAGGGACTAGCGGGTTAAGGGAGACCCAGTACTTC - TRBV11-2 TRBD2 TRBJ2-5
CASSQAGGPNSPLHF TGTGCCAGCAGCCAAGCGGGGGGGCCGAATTCACCCCTCCACTTT - TRBV3-1 - TRBJ1-6
CASSREGLHNEQFF TGTGCTAGCAGCCGTGAGGGACTCCACAATGAGCAGTTCTTC - TRBV7-7 - TRBJ2-1
CASSLRTGGEKLFF TGTGCCAGCAGCTTAAGGACAGGGGGTGAAAAACTGTTTTTT - TRBV7-8 TRBD1 TRBJ1-4
CASTPRGNNEQFF TGTGCCAGCACCCCCAGGGGAAACAATGAGCAGTTCTTC - TRBV9 - TRBJ2-1
CASSLGGSVANYGYTF TGTGCCAGCAGCTTGGGCGGGAGTGTAGCTAACTATGGCTACACCTTC - TRBV13 - TRBJ1-2
CSATPREGFRETQYF TGCAGCGCCACCCCCAGGGAGGGGTTCCGAGAGACCCAGTACTTC - TRBV29-1 TRBD2 TRBJ2-5
CSVPGQSSYEQYF TGCAGTGTACCGGGACAGTCATCCTACGAGCAGTACTTC - TRBV20-1 TRBD1 TRBJ2-7
CASSLIFTGPTGELFF TGTGCCAGCAGCTTGATTTTTACAGGGCCCACCGGGGAGCTGTTTTTT - TRBV13 - TRBJ2-2